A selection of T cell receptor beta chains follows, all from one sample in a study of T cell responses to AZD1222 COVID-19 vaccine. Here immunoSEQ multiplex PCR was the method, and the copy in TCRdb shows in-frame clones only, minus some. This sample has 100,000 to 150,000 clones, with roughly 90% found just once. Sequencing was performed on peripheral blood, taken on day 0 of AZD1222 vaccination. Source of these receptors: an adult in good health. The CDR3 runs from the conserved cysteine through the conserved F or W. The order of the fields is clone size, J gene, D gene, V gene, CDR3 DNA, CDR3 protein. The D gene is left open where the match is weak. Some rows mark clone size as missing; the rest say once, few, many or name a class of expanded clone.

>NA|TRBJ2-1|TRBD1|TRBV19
TGTGCCAGTAGCCAGGGACAGAACAATGAGCAGTTCTTC
CASSQGQNNEQFF
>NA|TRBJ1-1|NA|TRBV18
TGTGCCAGCTCACCACCGTGGGGGAGTAGTGGCACTGAAGCTTTCTTT
CASSPPWGSSGTEAFF
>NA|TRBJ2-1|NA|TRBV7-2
TGTGCCAGCAGCCCCGTCGTAGACCCCTACAATGAGCAGTTCTTC
CASSPVVDPYNEQFF
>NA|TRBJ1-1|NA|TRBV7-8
TGTGCCAGTATAGAGTGGGCGACTAACACTGAAGCTTTCTTT
CASIEWATNTEAFF
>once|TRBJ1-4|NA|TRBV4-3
TGCGCCAGCAGCCAAGACAATTTAGGGGGATCAACTAATGAAAAACTGTTTTTT
CASSQDNLGGSTNEKLFF
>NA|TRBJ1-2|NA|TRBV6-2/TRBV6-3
TGTGCCAGCAGTTCGGACTCTCGAAGGGATGGCTACACCTTC
CASSSDSRRDGYTF
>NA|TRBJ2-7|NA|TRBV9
TGTGCCAGCAGCGTAGATCAGGCTGCAGGGCCCTACGAGCAGTACTTC
CASSVDQAAGPYEQYF
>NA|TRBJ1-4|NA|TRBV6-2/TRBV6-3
TGTGCCAGCAGTTTTAGTGGGGGCGCGTTTGAAAAACTGTTTTTT
CASSFSGGAFEKLFF
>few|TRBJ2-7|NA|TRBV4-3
TGCGCCAGCAGCCAAGCCCCTAACTACGAGCAGTACTTC
CASSQAPNYEQYF
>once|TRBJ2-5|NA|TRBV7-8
TGTGCCAGCAGCTGGACAGCGGAAAAAAACCAAGAGACCCAGTACTTC
CASSWTAEKNQETQYF
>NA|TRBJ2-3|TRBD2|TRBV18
TGTGCCAGCTCACCACCGGGACTAGCGGGGTTGAGCACAGATACGCAGTATTTT
CASSPPGLAGLSTDTQYF
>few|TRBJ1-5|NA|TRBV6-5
TGTGCCAGCAGTTCCGTGGCAACAGGGAACAATCAGCCCCAGCATTTT
CASSSVATGNNQPQHF
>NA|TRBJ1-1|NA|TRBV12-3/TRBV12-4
TGTGCCAGCAGTTTAAGGACAGCGGTTGGTTTCTTT
CASSLRTAVGFF
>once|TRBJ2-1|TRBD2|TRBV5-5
TGTGCCAGCAGTCCCGGGACTACACTAGCCCATGAGCAGTTCTTC
CASSPGTTLAHEQFF
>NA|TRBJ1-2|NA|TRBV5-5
TGTGCCAGCCACCAAGATGCAGGTTATGGCTACACCTTC
CASHQDAGYGYTF
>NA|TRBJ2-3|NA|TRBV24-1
TGTGCCACCAGCGATACAGCTTCCACAGATACGCAGTATTTT
CATSDTASTDTQYF
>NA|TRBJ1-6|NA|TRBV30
TGTGCCGCCGTCTGGGGGTATAATTCACCCCTCCACTTT
CAAVWGYNSPLHF
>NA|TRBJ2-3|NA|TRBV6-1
TGTGCCAGCAGTGAACCGGCAGGTGCCACAGATACGCAGTATTTT
CASSEPAGATDTQYF
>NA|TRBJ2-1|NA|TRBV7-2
TGTGCCAGCACCACTTATTTAGACAATGAGCAGTTCTTC
CASTTYLDNEQFF
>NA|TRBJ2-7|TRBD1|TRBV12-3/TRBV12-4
TGTGCCAGCAGGTGGACGACAGGGAACGAGCAGTACTTC
CASRWTTGNEQYF
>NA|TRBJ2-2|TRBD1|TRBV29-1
TGCAGCGTTGCGGTCCAGGGGGTGGGCACCGGGGAGCTGTTTTTT
CSVAVQGVGTGELFF
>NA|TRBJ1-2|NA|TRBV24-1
TGTGCCACCGGGGACTGGCCCGGGCGCACCTTC
CATGDWPGRTF
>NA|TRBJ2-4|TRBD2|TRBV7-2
TGTGCCAGCAGCTTACAGACTAGCGGGGTCCTTATTCAGTACTTC
CASSLQTSGVLIQYF
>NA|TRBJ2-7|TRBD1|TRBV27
TGTGCCAGCAGTTACGGGACAGAGAGCTACGAGCAGTACTTC
CASSYGTESYEQYF
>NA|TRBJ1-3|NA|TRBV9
TGTGCCAGCAGCGTTCAGGGGACTACTGGAAACACCATATATTTT
CASSVQGTTGNTIYF
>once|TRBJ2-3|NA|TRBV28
TGTGCCAGCAGTTGGGGGAGCGAAAGAAGCACAGATACGCAGTATTTT
CASSWGSERSTDTQYF
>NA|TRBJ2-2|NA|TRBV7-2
TGTGCCAGCAGCCTAGGTAGCACCGGGGAGCTGTTTTTT
CASSLGSTGELFF
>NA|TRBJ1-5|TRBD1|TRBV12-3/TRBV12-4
TGTGCCAGCAGTTCACAGGGGAATCAGCCCCAGCATTTT
CASSSQGNQPQHF
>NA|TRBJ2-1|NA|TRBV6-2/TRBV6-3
TGTGCCAGCAGTTACTCGATGGGATACAATGAGCAGTTCTTC
CASSYSMGYNEQFF
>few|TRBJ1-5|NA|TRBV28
TGTGCCAGCAGTTGGGTTGAGGGTACCGACTATAGCAATCAGCCCCAGCATTTT
CASSWVEGTDYSNQPQHF
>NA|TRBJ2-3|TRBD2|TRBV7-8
TGTGCCAGCAGCTTCGAAGCGGGACTTTACACAGATACGCAGTATTTT
CASSFEAGLYTDTQYF
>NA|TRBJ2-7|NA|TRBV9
TGTGCCAGTTCTGGGCGGGACGGTCCCTACGAGCAGTACTTC
CASSGRDGPYEQYF
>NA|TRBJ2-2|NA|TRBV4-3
TGCGCCAGCAGCCACCTTGGACAATACACCGGGGAGCTGTTTTTT
CASSHLGQYTGELFF
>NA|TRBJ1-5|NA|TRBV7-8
TGTGCCAGCAGCTTAGCAGGTAGCAATCAGCCCCAGCATTTT
CASSLAGSNQPQHF
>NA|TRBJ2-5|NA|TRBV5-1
TGCGCCAGCAGCTTTACTCCGGGGCCAGAAGAGACCCAGTACTTC
CASSFTPGPEETQYF
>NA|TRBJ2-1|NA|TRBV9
TGTGCCAGCAGCGTAGACCTATCTGCCCATGAGCAGTTCTTC
CASSVDLSAHEQFF
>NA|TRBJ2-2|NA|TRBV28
TGTGCCAGCATAGATGCAGGTTGGGGTCATACCGGGGAGCTGTTTTTT
CASIDAGWGHTGELFF
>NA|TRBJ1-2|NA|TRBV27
TGTGCCAGCAGTTTACATACAGGGATCGGCTACACCTTC
CASSLHTGIGYTF
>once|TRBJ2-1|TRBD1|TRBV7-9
TGTGCCAGCAGCTTCAGGGACAGCTACAATGAGCAGTTCTTC
CASSFRDSYNEQFF
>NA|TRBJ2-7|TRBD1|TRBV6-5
TGTGCCAGCAAAGGACAGGGAGCCTACGAGCAGTACTTC
CASKGQGAYEQYF
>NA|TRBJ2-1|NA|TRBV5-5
TGTGCCAGCAGCTTTCTTGGACTTGAGTACAATGAGCAGTTCTTC
CASSFLGLEYNEQFF
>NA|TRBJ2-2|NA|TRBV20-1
TGCAGTGCTAGTGGGTCGGGGACCACCGGGGAGCTGTTTTTT
CSASGSGTTGELFF
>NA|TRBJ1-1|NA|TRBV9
TGTGCCAGCAGCGTAGCCCCCCCCGGGGGGAACACTGAAGCTTTCTTT
CASSVAPPGGNTEAFF
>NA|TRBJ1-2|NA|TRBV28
TGTGCCAGCAGTTTAGGATTGGAGAGCTATGGCTACACCTTC
CASSLGLESYGYTF
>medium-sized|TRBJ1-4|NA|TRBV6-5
TGTGCCAGCAGTTACTCGACGGCAACTAATGAAAAACTGTTTTTT
CASSYSTATNEKLFF
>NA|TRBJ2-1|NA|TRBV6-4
TGTGCCAGCAGCCACGGGGCGGGGGCTAACAATGAGCAGTTCTTC
CASSHGAGANNEQFF
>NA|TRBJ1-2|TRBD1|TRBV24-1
TGTGCCACCAGTGACCCGGGACAGGGGGAGGGCTACACCTTC
CATSDPGQGEGYTF
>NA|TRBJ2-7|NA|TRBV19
TGTGCCAGTAGTATAGATTCCGGGGCCTACGAGCAGTACTTC
CASSIDSGAYEQYF
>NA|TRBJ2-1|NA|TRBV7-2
TGTGCCAGCGGTCGGGCAAGCTCCTACAATGAGCAGTTCTTC
CASGRASSYNEQFF
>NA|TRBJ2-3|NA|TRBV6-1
TGTGCCAGCAGTGAACAGGCCTCCCCCCGAGATACGCAGTATTTT
CASSEQASPRDTQYF
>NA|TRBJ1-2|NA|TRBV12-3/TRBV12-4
TGTGCCAGCAGTTTGTCCGGGGATGGCTACACCTTC
CASSLSGDGYTF
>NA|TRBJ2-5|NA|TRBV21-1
TGTGCCAGCAGCAAAGCCCAAGGGACCAGCCAAGAGACCCAGTACTTC
CASSKAQGTSQETQYF
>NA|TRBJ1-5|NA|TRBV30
TGTGCCTGGAGTGTAAGGGGGAATCAGCCCCAGCATTTT
CAWSVRGNQPQHF
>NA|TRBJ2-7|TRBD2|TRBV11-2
TGTGCCAGCAGCCCCTTGAGCGGGATAATATACGAGCAGTACTTC
CASSPLSGIIYEQYF
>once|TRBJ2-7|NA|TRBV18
TGTGCCAGCTCACCCGAAATCTACGAGCAGTACTTC
CASSPEIYEQYF
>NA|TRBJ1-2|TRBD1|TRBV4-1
TGCGCCAGCAGCCAGGATGACAGGGGGTTAGGCTATGGCTACACCTTC
CASSQDDRGLGYGYTF
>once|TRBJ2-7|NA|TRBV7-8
TGTGCCAGCAGCTTAGAGTCGCCCGAGCAGTACTTC
CASSLESPEQYF
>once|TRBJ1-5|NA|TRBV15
TGTGCCACCAGCAGTGGCAATCAGCCCCAGCATTTT
CATSSGNQPQHF
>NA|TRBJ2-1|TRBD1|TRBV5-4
TGTGCCAGCAGCTTGGCCTGGACAGGGGCGGGAGATGAGCAGTTCTTC
CASSLAWTGAGDEQFF
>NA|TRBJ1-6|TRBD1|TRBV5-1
TGCGCCAGCAGCTTGGGAACCGGGACAGGGATCTCCTCATATAATTCACCCCTCCACTTT
CASSLGTGTGISSYNSPLHF